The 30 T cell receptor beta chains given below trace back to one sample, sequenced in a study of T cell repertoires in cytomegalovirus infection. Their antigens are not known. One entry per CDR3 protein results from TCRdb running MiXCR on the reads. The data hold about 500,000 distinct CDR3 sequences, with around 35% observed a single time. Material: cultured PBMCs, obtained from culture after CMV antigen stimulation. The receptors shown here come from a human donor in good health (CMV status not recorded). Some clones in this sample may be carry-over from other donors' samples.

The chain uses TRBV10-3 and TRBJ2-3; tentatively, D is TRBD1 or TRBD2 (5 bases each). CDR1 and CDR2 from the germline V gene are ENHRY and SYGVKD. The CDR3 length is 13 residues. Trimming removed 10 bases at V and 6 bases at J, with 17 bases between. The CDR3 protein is CATRDQSSDTQYF. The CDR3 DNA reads TGTGCCACCAGGGACCAAAGCTCCGATACGCAGTATTTT.

The DNA for the CDR3 is TGCAGTGCTACTAGCGGGAGTTACAATGAGCAGTTCTTC. The encoded protein is CSATSGSYNEQFF. This chain uses TRBV20-1 with TRBJ2-1, with 10 bases identical to TRBD2. The CDR3 is 13 residues long. V trimming: 4 bases; J trimming: 4 bases; junction bases outside the gene matches: 1. Germline V gene lookup returns CDR1 DFQATT and CDR2 SNEGSKA (reference sequence).

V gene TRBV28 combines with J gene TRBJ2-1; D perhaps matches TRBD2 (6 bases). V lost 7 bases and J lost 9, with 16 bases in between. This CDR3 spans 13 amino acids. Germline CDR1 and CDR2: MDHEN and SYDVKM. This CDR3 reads CASTTSGGSEQFF. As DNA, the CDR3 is TGTGCCAGCACCACCTCCGGGGGTAGTGAGCAGTTCTTC.

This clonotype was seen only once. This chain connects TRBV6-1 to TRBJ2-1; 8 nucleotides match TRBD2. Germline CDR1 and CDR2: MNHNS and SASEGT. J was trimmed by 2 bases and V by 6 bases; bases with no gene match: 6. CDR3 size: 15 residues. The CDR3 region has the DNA TGTGCCAGCAGCTACACTAGCGGTCCCTACAATGAGCAGTTCTTC. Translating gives CASSYTSGPYNEQFF.

The CDR3 loop reads CASSFSRLGPYNEQFF. The CDR3 nucleotides read TGTGCCAGTAGCTTCAGTCGACTCGGCCCGTACAATGAGCAGTTCTTC. The chain links TRBV19 to TRBJ2-1; D ambiguous. The V end was cut by 6 bases, the J end by 4 bases, with 19 bases between. The CDR3 loop spans 16 amino acids. CDR1 and CDR2 (germline): LNHDA, SQIVND (reference sequence).

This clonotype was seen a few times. CDR3 bases: TGTGCCAGCAGTTACCCCCCCGGGGACATGAACACTGAAGCTTTCTTT. As protein: CASSYPPGDMNTEAFF. The rearrangement links TRBV6-2 or TRBV6-3 to TRBJ1-1; TRBD1 is a possible D gene (6 bases). V gave up 2 bases and J gave up 0 bases, with 13 bases separating them. This CDR3 spans 16 amino acids. The germline CDR1 and CDR2 sequences are MNHEY and SVGEGT.

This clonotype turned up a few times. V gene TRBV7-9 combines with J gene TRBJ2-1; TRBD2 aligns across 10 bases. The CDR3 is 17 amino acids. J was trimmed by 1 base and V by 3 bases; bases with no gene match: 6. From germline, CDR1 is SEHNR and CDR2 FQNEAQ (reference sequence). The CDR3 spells CASSLARLAGSYNEQFF. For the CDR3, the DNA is TGTGCCAGCAGCTTGGCACGACTAGCGGGTTCCTACAATGAGCAGTTCTTC.

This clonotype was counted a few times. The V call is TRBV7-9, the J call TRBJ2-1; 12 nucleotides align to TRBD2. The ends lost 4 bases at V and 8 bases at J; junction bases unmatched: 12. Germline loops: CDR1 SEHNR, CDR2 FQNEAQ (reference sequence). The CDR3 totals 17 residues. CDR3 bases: TGTGCCAGCAGCTCCATTCCCGGACTAGCGGGATTAGATGAGCAGTTCTTC. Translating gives CASSSIPGLAGLDEQFF.

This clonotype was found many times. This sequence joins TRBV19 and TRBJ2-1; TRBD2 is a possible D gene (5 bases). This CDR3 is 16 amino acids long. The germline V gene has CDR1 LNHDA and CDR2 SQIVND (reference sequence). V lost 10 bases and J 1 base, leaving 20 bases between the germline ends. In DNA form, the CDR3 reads TGTGCCACGATTCGGAGTTTCCCGGGATCCTACAATGAGCAGTTCTTC. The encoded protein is CATIRSFPGSYNEQFF.

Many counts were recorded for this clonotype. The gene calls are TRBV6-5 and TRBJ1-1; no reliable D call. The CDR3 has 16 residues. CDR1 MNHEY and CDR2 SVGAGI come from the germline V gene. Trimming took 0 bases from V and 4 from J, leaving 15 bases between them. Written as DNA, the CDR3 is TGTGCCAGCAGTTACTCTTCGGATAGTTACGTCACTGAAGCTTTCTTT. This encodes CASSYSSDSYVTEAFF.

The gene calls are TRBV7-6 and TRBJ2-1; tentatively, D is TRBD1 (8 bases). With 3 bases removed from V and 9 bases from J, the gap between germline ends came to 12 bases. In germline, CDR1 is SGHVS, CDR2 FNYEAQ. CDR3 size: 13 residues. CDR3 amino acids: CASSLDREGEQFF. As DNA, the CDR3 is TGTGCCAGCAGCTTGGACAGGGAGGGTGAGCAGTTCTTC.

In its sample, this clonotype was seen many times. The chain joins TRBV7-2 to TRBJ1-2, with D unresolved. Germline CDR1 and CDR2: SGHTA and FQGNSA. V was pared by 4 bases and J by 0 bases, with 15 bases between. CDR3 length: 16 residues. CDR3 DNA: TGTGCCAGCAGCTCCCTTGGAGAAGGAGCTAACTATGGCTACACCTTC. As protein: CASSSLGEGANYGYTF. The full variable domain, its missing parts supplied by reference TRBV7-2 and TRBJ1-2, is GAGVSQSPSNKVTEKGKDVELRCDPISGHTALYWYRQSLGQGLEFLIYFQGNSAPDKSGLPSDRFSAERTGGSVSTLTIQRTQQEDSAVYLCASSSLGEGANYGYTFGSGTRLTVV.

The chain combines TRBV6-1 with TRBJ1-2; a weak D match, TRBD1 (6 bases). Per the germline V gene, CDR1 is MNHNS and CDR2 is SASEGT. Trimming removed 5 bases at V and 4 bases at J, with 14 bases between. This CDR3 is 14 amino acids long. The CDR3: CASSPDSSSYGYTF. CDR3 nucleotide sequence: TGTGCCAGCAGTCCGGACAGTTCAAGCTATGGCTACACCTTC.

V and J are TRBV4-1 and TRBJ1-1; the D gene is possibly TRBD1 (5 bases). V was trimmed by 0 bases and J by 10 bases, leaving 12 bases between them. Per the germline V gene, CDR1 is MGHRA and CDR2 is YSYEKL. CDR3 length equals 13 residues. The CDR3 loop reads CASSQESGQGAFF. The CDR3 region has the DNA TGCGCCAGCAGCCAAGAGTCAGGGCAAGGAGCTTTCTTT.

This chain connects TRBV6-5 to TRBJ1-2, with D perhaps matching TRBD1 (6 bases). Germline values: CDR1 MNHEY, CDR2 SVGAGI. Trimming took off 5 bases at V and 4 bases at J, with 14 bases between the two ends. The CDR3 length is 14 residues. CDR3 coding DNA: TGTGCCAGCAGTGGCCGGGACACCTTCTATGGCTACACCTTC. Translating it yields CASSGRDTFYGYTF.

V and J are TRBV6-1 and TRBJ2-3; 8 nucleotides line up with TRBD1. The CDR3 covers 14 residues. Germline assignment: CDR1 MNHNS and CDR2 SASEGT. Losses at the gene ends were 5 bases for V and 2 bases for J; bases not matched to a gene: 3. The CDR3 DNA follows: TGTGCCAGCAGTACACAGGGGGACACAGATACGCAGTATTTT. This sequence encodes CASSTQGDTDTQYF.

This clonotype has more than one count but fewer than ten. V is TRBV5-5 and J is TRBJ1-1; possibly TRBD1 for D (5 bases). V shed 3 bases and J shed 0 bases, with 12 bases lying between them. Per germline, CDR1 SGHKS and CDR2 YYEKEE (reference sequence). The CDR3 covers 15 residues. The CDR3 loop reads CASSSIRALNTEAFF. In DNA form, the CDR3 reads TGTGCCAGCAGCTCCATCAGGGCCCTGAACACTGAAGCTTTCTTT.

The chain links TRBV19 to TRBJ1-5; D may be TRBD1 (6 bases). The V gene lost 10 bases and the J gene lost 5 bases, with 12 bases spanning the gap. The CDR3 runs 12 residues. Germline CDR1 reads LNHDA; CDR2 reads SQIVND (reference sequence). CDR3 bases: TGTGCCACACAGGGTTTTGATCAGCCCCAGCATTTT. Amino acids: CATQGFDQPQHF.

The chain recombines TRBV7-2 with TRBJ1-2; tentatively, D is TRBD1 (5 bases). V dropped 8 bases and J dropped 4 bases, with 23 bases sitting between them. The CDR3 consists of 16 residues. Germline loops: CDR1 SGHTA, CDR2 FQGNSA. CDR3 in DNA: TGTGCCAGCCGACTCAGTCGCTTGGGGGGACCCTATGGCTACACCTTC. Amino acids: CASRLSRLGGPYGYTF.

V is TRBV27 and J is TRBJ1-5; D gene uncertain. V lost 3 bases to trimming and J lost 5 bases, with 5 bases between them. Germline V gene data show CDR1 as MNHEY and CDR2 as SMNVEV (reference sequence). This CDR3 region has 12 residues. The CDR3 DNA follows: TGTGCCAGCAGTTTTATCGATCAGCCCCAGCATTTT. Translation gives CASSFIDQPQHF.

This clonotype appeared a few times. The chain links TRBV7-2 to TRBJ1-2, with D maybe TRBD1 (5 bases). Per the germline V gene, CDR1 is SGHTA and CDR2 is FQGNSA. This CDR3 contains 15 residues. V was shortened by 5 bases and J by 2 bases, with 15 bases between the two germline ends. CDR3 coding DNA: TGTGCCAGCAGCAAAGTCTTGCAGGGAAACTATGGCTACACCTTC. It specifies CASSKVLQGNYGYTF.

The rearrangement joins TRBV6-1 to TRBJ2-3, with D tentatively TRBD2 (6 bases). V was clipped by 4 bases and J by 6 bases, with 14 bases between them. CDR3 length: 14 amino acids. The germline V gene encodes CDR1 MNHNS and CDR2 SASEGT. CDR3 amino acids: CASSALTSGDTQYF. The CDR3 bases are TGTGCCAGCAGTGCCTTGACTAGTGGGGATACGCAGTATTTT.

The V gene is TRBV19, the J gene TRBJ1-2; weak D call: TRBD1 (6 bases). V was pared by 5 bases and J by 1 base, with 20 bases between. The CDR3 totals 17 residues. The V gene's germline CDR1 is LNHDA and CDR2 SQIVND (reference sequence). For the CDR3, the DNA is TGTGCCAGTAGTCCCGGGACAAGCCCAACTCTTAACTATGGCTACACCTTC. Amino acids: CASSPGTSPTLNYGYTF.

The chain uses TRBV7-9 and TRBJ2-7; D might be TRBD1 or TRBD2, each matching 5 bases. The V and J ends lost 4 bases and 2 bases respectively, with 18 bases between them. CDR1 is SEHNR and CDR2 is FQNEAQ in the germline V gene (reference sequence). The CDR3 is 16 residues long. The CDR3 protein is CASSSSQGVNAYEQYF. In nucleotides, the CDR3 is TGTGCCAGCAGCTCCTCCCAGGGAGTCAATGCCTACGAGCAGTACTTC.

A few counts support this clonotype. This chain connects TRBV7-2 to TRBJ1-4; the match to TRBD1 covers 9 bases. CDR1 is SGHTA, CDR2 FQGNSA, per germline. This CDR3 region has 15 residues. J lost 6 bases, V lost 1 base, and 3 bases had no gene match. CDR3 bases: TGTGCCAGCAGCTTAGGGGACAGGGACCATGAAAAACTGTTTTTT. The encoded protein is CASSLGDRDHEKLFF.

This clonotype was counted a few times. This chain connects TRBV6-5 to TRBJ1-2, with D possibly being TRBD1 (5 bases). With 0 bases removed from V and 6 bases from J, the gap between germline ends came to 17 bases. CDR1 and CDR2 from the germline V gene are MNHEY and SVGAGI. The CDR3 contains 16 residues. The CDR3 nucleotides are TGTGCCAGCAGTTACTCCTCGGGGGTAGGACGGCATGGCTACACCTTC. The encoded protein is CASSYSSGVGRHGYTF.

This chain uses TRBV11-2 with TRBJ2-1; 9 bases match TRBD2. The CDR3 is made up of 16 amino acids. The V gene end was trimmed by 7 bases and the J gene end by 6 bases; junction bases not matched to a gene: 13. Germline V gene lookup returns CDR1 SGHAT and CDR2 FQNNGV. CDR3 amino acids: CASTSQIAGVFNEQFF. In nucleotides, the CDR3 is TGTGCCAGCACCTCCCAGATAGCGGGAGTATTCAATGAGCAGTTCTTC.

The CDR3, as DNA: TGTGCCACCAGTGACGTCCTAGCGGCCCACAATGAGCAGTTCTTC. Its translation: CATSDVLAAHNEQFF. This chain connects TRBV24-1 to TRBJ2-1, with 7 bases fitting TRBD2. J lost 5 bases, V lost 4 bases, and 7 bases had no gene match. The CDR3 has 15 amino acids. The V gene's germline CDR1 is KGHDR and CDR2 SFDVKD.

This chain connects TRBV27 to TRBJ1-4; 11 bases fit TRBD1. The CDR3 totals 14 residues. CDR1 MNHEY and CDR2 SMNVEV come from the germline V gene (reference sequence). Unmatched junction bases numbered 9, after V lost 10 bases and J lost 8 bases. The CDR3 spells CATSSGQGEEKLFF. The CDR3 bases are TGTGCCACCAGCTCGGGACAGGGGGAGGAAAAACTGTTTTTT.

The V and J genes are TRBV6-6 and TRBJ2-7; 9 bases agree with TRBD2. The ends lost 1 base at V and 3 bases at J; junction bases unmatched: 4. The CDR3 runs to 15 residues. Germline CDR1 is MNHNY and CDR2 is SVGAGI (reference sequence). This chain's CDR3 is CASSYLAGEDYEQYV. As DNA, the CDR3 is TGTGCCAGCAGTTACTTAGCGGGAGAGGACTACGAGCAGTACGTC.